The TCR beta chain described here comes from a study of cytomegalovirus exposure and HLA in healthy donors. Study results and limitations: Among immune exposure information, only CMV serostatus was available. With DRB1 most and HLA-C fewest, TCR association rates differed between HLA loci in a later analysis. According to reports, the classifier identified cytomegalovirus status with high specificity and sensitivity.

On this clone itself: Its antigen is currently unknown.

Though nominally healthy at sampling, donors likely had unrecorded immune exposures. In the PCR, 60 Vbeta and 13 Jbeta primers were used. Here immunoSEQ multiplex PCR was the method, and the copy in TCRdb shows in-frame clones only, minus some. This table holds 150,000 to 200,000 clones, 65% to 70% found once. This CDR3 comprises 14 residues. The V end lost 3 bases, the J end lost 4 bases, and 7 bases lay between the germline ends. The germline CDR1 and CDR2 sequences are ENHRY and SYGVKD. The chain is built from TRBV10-3 and TRBJ1-6; TRBD1 might be the D (5 bases). Sequencing was done on a sample of PBMCs. This sequence originates from a man aged 25 to 40 in good health and CMV-seropositive. This chain's CDR3 is CAISDAGYNSPLHF. The CDR3 DNA is TGTGCCATCAGTGACGCAGGGTATAATTCACCCCTCCACTTT.